This T cell receptor beta chain was identified in a study of blood T cell repertoires in COVID-19. Overall study: Italy, Spain and the United States were the sources of the convalescent and acute COVID-19 samples. PBMCs, B-cell-depleted T cells, or T cells provided the cDNA or gDNA that made up the material.

The CDR3 has 15 residues. Per the study methods: Counts of nucleated cells, estimated from reference gene primer amplification, were obtained. Profiling relied on immunoSEQ multiplex PCR, and the TCRdb table lists in-frame clones only, not all of them. V, J and clone size are those of that table, while D and trimming were read from the DNA. The profile shows roughly 200,000 clones, 80% to 85% of them singletons. The J gene is TRBJ1-1, the V gene TRBV21-1; TRBD1 was called by the table and not checked on the DNA. TRBV21-1 is labeled a pseudogene. The source material was peripheral blood. This receptor was taken from a man aged 45 to 65 with active or convalescent COVID-19. The chain's CDR3 is CASSPPRDRGIEAFF. DNA for the CDR3: TGTGCCAGCAGCCCCCCCCGGGACAGGGGGATTGAAGCTTTCTTT.